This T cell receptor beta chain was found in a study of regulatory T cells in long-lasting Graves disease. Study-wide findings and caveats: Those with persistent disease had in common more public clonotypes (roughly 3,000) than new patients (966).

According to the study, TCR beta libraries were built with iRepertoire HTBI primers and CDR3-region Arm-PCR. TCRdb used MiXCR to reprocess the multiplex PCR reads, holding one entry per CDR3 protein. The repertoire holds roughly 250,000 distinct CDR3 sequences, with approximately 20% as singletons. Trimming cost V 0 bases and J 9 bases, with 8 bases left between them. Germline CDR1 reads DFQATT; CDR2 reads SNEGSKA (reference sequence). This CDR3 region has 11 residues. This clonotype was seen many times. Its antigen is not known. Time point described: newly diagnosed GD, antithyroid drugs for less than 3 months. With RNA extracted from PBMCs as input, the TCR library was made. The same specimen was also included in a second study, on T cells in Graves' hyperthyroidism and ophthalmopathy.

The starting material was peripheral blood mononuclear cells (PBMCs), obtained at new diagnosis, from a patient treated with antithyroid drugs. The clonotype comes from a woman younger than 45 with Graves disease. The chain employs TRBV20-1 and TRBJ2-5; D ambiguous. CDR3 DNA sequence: TGCAGTGCTAGAGATTATCGGGCCCAGTACTTC. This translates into CSARDYRAQYF.